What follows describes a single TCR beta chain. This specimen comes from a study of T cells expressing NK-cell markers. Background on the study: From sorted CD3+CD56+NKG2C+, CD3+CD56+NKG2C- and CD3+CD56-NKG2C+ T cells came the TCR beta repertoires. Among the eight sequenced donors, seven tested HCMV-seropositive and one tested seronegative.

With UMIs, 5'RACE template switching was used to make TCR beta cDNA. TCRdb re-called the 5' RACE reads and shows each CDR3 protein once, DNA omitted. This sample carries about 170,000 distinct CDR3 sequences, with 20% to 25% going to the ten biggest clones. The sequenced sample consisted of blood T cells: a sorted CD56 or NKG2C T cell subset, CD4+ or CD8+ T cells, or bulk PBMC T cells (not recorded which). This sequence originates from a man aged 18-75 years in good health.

This CDR3 reads CASSPPGARFDEQYF. This sequence joins TRBV13 and TRBJ2-7; TCRdb's D call, TRBD1, is unchecked because there is no DNA. The CDR3 is 15 residues long. The germline gives CDR1 PRHDT, CDR2 FYEKMQ (reference sequence).